This TCR beta chain came from a study of Ad26.COV2.S vaccination and SARS-CoV-2 variants. At the level of the study: Doses of Ad26.COV2.S were injected into muscle once or twice, 56 days apart.

Assay used: immunoSEQ multiplex PCR; TCRdb lists only in-frame clones, some missing. Of some 480,000 clones in the sample, 70% to 90% were seen once. The study, taken as a whole, reports: Across vaccine and placebo recipients, the breadth of non-spike TCRs was similar.

CDR1 and CDR2 from the germline V gene are MDHEN and SYDVKM. V gave up 5 bases and J gave up 10 bases, with 18 bases separating them. This CDR3 comprises 14 residues. A remark on this clone: Its cognate antigen is unknown.

Treatment defined: roughly 18 received Ad26.COV2.S at low or high dose, single or two shots; five or six received placebo; per-sample allocation not given. After the first vaccine or placebo injection, samples were drawn on day 63. The chain employs TRBV28 and TRBJ2-1; the D call may be TRBD1 or TRBD2 (7 bases each). The material was peripheral blood, obtained in a trial of Ad26.COV2.S vaccine versus placebo. The source is a person between 18 and 60 years old who received the Ad26.COV2.S COVID-19 vaccine or a placebo. The CDR3 spells CASSPAVRGGEQFF. The DNA of the CDR3 is TGTGCCAGCAGTCCAGCTGTCAGGGGGGGGGAGCAGTTCTTC.